The 30 T cell receptor beta chains reported below all come from one sample, sequenced in a study of PD-1 blockade in classical Hodgkin lymphoma. Profiling relied on immunoSEQ multiplex PCR, and the TCRdb table lists in-frame clones only, not all of them. The repertoire holds 13,000 or so clones, with around 80% as singletons. After autologous stem cell transplantation all patients relapsed, and prior brentuximab vedotin exposure differed between cohorts. The specimen was peripheral blood mononuclear cells (PBMCs), collected at baseline. The origin of the receptors is a human donor with classical Hodgkin lymphoma.

This chain links TRBV19 with TRBJ2-3, with TRBD1 matching over 8 bases. CDR1 LNHDA and CDR2 SQIVND come from the germline V gene (reference sequence). This CDR3 has 18 residues. V was pared by 2 bases and J by 5 bases, with 15 bases of the junction left unmatched. CDR3 sequence reads: CASSIRGGTGGQGDTQYF. The CDR3 region has the DNA TGTGCCAGTAGTATAAGGGGTGGGACAGGCGGGCAGGGAGATACGCAGTATTTT.

This clone was picked up one time. This chain joins TRBV4-3 and TRBJ2-3; D not certain. V lost 0 bases, J lost 6 bases, and 7 bases lay in between. This CDR3 is built from 13 residues. Germline assignment: CDR1 LGHNA and CDR2 YSLEER. The chain's CDR3 is CASSQDHVDTQYF. CDR3 sequence (DNA): TGCGCCAGCAGCCAAGATCACGTGGATACGCAGTATTTT.

The V and J genes are TRBV9 and TRBJ2-7, with D perhaps TRBD1 (6 bases). Germline lookup yields CDR1 SGDLS and CDR2 YYNGEE. The CDR3 extends over 14 amino acids. The V end was cut by 4 bases, the J end by 9 bases, with 20 bases between. In DNA form, the CDR3 reads TGTGCCAGCAGCCCTCAGACCGAGGGGGTTGTGCAGTACTTC. It translates to CASSPQTEGVVQYF.

This clone was observed once. J is TRBJ2-7 and V is TRBV6-5, with TRBD1 identical over 8 bases. Germline V gene lookup returns CDR1 MNHEY and CDR2 SVGAGI. The V segment lost 6 bases and the J segment 9 bases; nucleotides outside the gene matches: 4. This CDR3 contains 11 residues. In nucleotides, the CDR3 is TGTGCCAGCAGGTCCGACAGGGGGCAGTACTTC. Translating gives CASRSDRGQYF.

The CDR3 DNA sequence: TGCGCCAGCAGCTTGATAGGGGACGCAGATACGCAGTATTTT. Translating it yields CASSLIGDADTQYF. V is TRBV5-1 and J is TRBJ2-3; D is perhaps TRBD1 or TRBD2 (5 bases each). Germline CDR1 is SGHRS and CDR2 is YFSETQ. V lost 1 base and J lost 4, with 10 bases in between. This CDR3 comprises 14 residues.

The V and J genes are TRBV9 and TRBJ2-7; no reliable D call. Trimming took 3 bases from V and 6 from J, leaving 13 bases between them. Germline V gives CDR1 SGDLS, CDR2 YYNGEE. This CDR3 is built from 13 residues. The CDR3 reads CASSGLKGSEQYF. The CDR3 coding sequence is TGTGCCAGCAGCGGCCTGAAGGGCTCCGAGCAGTACTTC.

This clone was detected only a few times. The V call is TRBV7-9, the J call TRBJ1-2; D may be TRBD1 (5 bases). The CDR3 contains 14 residues. CDR1 is SEHNR and CDR2 is FQNEAQ in the germline V gene (reference sequence). Trimming pared 5 bases from V and 7 bases from J, leaving 17 bases between. DNA of the CDR3: TGTGCCAGCAGCCTGGGACGGGGATCGGGTGGCTACACCTTC. Its protein is CASSLGRGSGGYTF.

This clone was observed a few times. The J gene is TRBJ2-3, the V gene TRBV19, with a tentative D call TRBD1 (5 bases). From germline, CDR1 is LNHDA and CDR2 SQIVND (reference sequence). This CDR3 is 14 amino acids long. V was trimmed by 6 bases and J by 0 bases, leaving 10 bases between them. The CDR3: CASRWTLSTDTQYF. The CDR3 region has the DNA TGTGCCAGTAGGTGGACACTTAGCACAGATACGCAGTATTTT.

This chain links TRBV19 with TRBJ2-5; 14 bases are a match to TRBD2. The V gene end was trimmed by 7 bases and the J gene end by 3 bases; junction bases not matched to a gene: 4. The length of the CDR3 is 15 residues. Germline V CDR1 and CDR2: LNHDA, SQIVND (reference sequence). This chain's CDR3 is CASKTSGRGKETQYF. CDR3 DNA: TGTGCCAGTAAGACTAGCGGGAGGGGCAAAGAGACCCAGTACTTC.

This clone was counted a single time. V and J are TRBV5-6 and TRBJ2-2, with a possible D match to TRBD2 (6 bases). There are 12 residues in the CDR3. Trimming removed 5 bases at V and 6 bases at J, with 8 bases between. CDR1 and CDR2 from the germline V gene are SGHDT and YYEEEE. The DNA of the CDR3 is TGTGCCAGCAGGGGGGGACCCGGGGAGCTGTTTTTT. This encodes CASRGGPGELFF. Complete variable domain (other parts from reference TRBV5-6 and TRBJ2-2): DAGVTQSPTHLIKTRGQQVTLRCSPKSGHDTVSWYQQALGQGPQFIFQYYEEEERQRGNFPDRFSGHQFPNYSSELNVNALLLGDSALYLCASRGGPGELFFGEGSRLTVL.

V gene TRBV28 combines with J gene TRBJ2-5, with TRBD1 matching 7 bases. The end of the DNA is better explained by TRBJ2-7, so the J call may be wrong. The CDR3 contains 17 residues. Per the germline V gene, CDR1 is MDHEN and CDR2 is SYDVKM. CDR3 amino acids: CAVTGAGAVPLTYEQYF. The CDR3, as DNA: TGTGCCGTCACAGGGGCAGGAGCTGTCCCTCTCACCTACGAGCAGTACTTC.

This clone was seen a few times. The chain links TRBV28 to TRBJ2-7, with 7 bases fitting TRBD1. The CDR3 is 14 residues long. CDR1 is MDHEN, CDR2 SYDVKM, per germline. The J segment lost 2 bases and the V segment lost 5 bases, leaving 6 bases of the junction unmatched. CDR3 in DNA: TGTGCCAGCAGTCCGAACAGGGGCCCCTACGAGCAGTACTTC. It is translated as CASSPNRGPYEQYF. Filled out from reference TRBV28 and TRBJ2-7, the complete variable domain reads DVKVTQSSRYLVKRTGEKVFLECVQDMDHENMFWYRQDPGLGLRLIYFSYDVKMKEKGDIPEGYSVSREKKERFSLILESASTNQTSMYLCASSPNRGPYEQYFGPGTRLTVT.

The gene calls are TRBV25-1 and TRBJ2-3, with TRBD2 matching 8 bases. The V gene's germline CDR1 is MGHDK and CDR2 SYGVNS. This CDR3 comprises 17 residues. V gave up 4 bases and J gave up 4 bases; unmatched junction bases: 13. Here the CDR3 reads CASSATRGGGGPDTQYF. The DNA of the CDR3 is TGTGCCAGCAGTGCCACCCGGGGGGGCGGGGGGCCAGATACGCAGTATTTT.

The chain uses TRBV30 and TRBJ1-5; D unresolved. In germline, CDR1 is GTSNPN, CDR2 SVGIG (reference sequence). The CDR3 spans 13 residues. Trimming pared 4 bases from V and 4 bases from J, leaving 11 bases between. In nucleotides, the CDR3 is TGTGCCTGGACCAGGTCGGGTAATCAGCCCCAGCATTTT. Its protein is CAWTRSGNQPQHF.

The chain is built from TRBV11-2 and TRBJ2-7, with no clear D. CDR3 length: 13 residues. Germline V CDR1 and CDR2: SGHAT, FQNNGV. V lost 6 bases, J lost 5 bases, and 14 bases lay in between. CDR3 loop: CASRPSGRNEQYF. The CDR3 bases are TGTGCCAGCAGACCATCCGGAAGGAACGAGCAGTACTTC.

V usage is TRBV5-1 and J usage is TRBJ2-2; D tentatively reads TRBD1 or TRBD2 (5 bases each). There are 15 residues in the CDR3. V was shortened by 4 bases and J by 2 bases, with 12 bases between the two germline ends. CDR1 SGHRS and CDR2 YFSETQ come from the germline V gene. The CDR3 region has the DNA TGCGCCAGCAGCACGGGACCGCCCAACACCGGGGAGCTGTTTTTT. Its protein product is CASSTGPPNTGELFF.

Written as DNA, the CDR3 is TGTGCCAGCGGACTAGCGGGAGGGTACGAGCAGTACTTC. As protein: CASGLAGGYEQYF. This chain joins TRBV27 and TRBJ2-5, with 15 bases matching TRBD2. The assigned J gene may be wrong: the sequence end matches TRBJ2-7 better. Germline loops: CDR1 MNHEY, CDR2 SMNVEV (reference sequence). The CDR3 spans 13 residues.

The rearrangement links TRBV7-8 to TRBJ2-7; D may be TRBD1 (6 bases). V gave up 4 bases and J gave up 3 bases, with 16 bases separating them. The V gene's germline CDR1 is SGHVS and CDR2 FQNEAQ. This CDR3 has 15 amino acids. In nucleotides, the CDR3 is TGTGCCAGCAGCTCAAGAGCGGACAGTCGCTACGAGCAGTACTTC. The encoded protein is CASSSRADSRYEQYF.

This chain joins TRBV28 and TRBJ1-5; TRBD1 agrees at 9 bases. Trimming removed 8 bases from V and 4 bases from J; junction bases left unmatched: 9. From germline, CDR1 is MDHEN and CDR2 SYDVKM. This CDR3 has 15 amino acids. The CDR3 sequence is CASRGQGMVNQPQHF. The CDR3, as DNA: TGTGCCAGCCGTGGACAGGGGATGGTGAATCAGCCCCAGCATTTT.

V is TRBV2 and J is TRBJ2-3; no reliable D call. The CDR3 is 12 residues long. Trimming cost V 6 bases and J 4 bases, with 8 bases left between them. The germline V gene has CDR1 SNHLY and CDR2 FYNNEI. The CDR3 protein is CASRRSADTQYF. Here the CDR3 DNA reads TGTGCCAGCAGGAGATCGGCAGATACGCAGTATTTT.

This chain links TRBV6-1 with TRBJ1-4; a possible D gene is TRBD1 (6 bases). V gave up 8 bases and J gave up 10 bases, with 11 bases separating them. Germline lookup yields CDR1 MNHNS and CDR2 SASEGT. The CDR3 is 11 residues long. CDR3 bases: TGTGCCAGCGATAAGGGGGGAAAACTGTTTTTT. Translated, it gives CASDKGGKLFF.

The V call is TRBV5-1, the J call TRBJ1-4; 11 positions match TRBD1. The CDR3 is made up of 15 amino acids. Germline CDR1 and CDR2: SGHRS and YFSETQ. The junction had 2 bases not matched to a gene; V was cut back by 0 bases and J by 7 bases. The chain's CDR3 is CASSLAGTGGEKLFF. The CDR3 region has the DNA TGCGCCAGCAGCTTGGCGGGGACAGGGGGTGAAAAACTGTTTTTT. Together with reference TRBV5-1 and TRBJ1-4, the CDR3 gives the full variable domain: KAGVTQTPRYLIKTRGQQVTLSCSPISGHRSVSWYQQTPGQGLQFLFEYFSETQRNKGNFPGRFSGRQFSNSRSEMNVSTLELGDSALYLCASSLAGTGGEKLFFGSGTQLSVL.

The CDR3 DNA is TGTGCCAGCAGCGTAGTTGGCCGGATGAACACTGAAGCTTTCTTT. Protein: CASSVVGRMNTEAFF. The chain uses TRBV9 and TRBJ1-1; D call uncertain. The germline V and J ends were trimmed by 0 bases and 0 bases, with 9 bases remaining between them. The germline CDR1 and CDR2 sequences are SGDLS and YYNGEE. CDR3 length equals 15 residues. Variable domain in full (rest from reference TRBV9 and TRBJ1-1): DSGVTQTPKHLITATGQRVTLRCSPRSGDLSVYWYQQSLDQGLQFLIQYYNGEERAKGNILERFSAQQFPDLHSELNLSSLELGDSALYFCASSVVGRMNTEAFFGQGTRLTVV.

This clone came up once. The CDR3 sequence is CASSLASGGSYEQYF. CDR3 DNA: TGTGCCAGCAGCTTAGCGTCAGGGGGTTCCTACGAGCAGTACTTC. The chain links TRBV13 to TRBJ2-7; TRBD1 matches at 7 bases. V shed 1 base, J shed 1 base, and the junction held 4 bases outside the gene matches. CDR1 is PRHDT, CDR2 FYEKMQ, per germline (reference sequence). This CDR3 has 15 amino acids.

The chain carries TRBV6-1 and TRBJ2-1; D is perhaps TRBD2 (6 bases). The germline V gene encodes CDR1 MNHNS and CDR2 SASEGT. This CDR3 has 16 residues. V lost 1 base to trimming and J lost 4 bases, with 14 bases between them. Written as DNA, the CDR3 is TGTGCCAGCAGTGAAGGTTTAGCGGCGCTGTACAATGAGCAGTTCTTC. This encodes CASSEGLAALYNEQFF.

In this sample, this clone turned up once. The chain has TRBV4-2 and TRBJ2-5, with a weak D call TRBD1 (6 bases). The CDR3 loop spans 18 amino acids. V was clipped by 1 base and J by 5 bases, with 23 bases between them. Germline V gives CDR1 LGHNA, CDR2 YNFKEQ. The CDR3 nucleotides are TGTGCCAGCAGCCAAGGGGGACATAACCGGTCTTCGGGGGAGACCCAGTACTTC. It translates to CASSQGGHNRSSGETQYF.

The CDR3 region has the DNA TGTGCCAGCAGTTACGGGATGCTTAACTATGGCTACACCTTC. This sequence encodes CASSYGMLNYGYTF. The V call is TRBV6-6, the J call TRBJ1-2; D not resolved. The CDR3 has 14 amino acids. Between the trimmed V and J ends, which lost 2 bases and 1 base, there was a span of 8 bases. The germline gives CDR1 MNHNY, CDR2 SVGAGI (reference sequence).

The chain joins TRBV5-4 to TRBJ2-5, with TRBD1 identical over 8 bases. Looked up from germline, CDR1 is SGHNT and CDR2 is YYREEE (reference sequence). J was trimmed by 11 bases and V by 3 bases; bases with no gene match: 9. The CDR3 is made up of 13 amino acids. In nucleotides, the CDR3 is TGTGCCAGCAGCTGGTGGACAGGGCCAGAGCAGTACTTC. Protein sequence: CASSWWTGPEQYF.

CDR3 in DNA: TGTGCCAGCGGCCTTAACCCGAACACTGAAGCTTTCTTT. Its protein product is CASGLNPNTEAFF. The V call is TRBV14, the J call TRBJ1-1; D remains unclear. The V end lost 8 bases, the J end lost 1 base, and 11 bases lay between the germline ends. The CDR3 totals 13 residues. The germline gives CDR1 SGHDN, CDR2 FVKESK.

This chain links TRBV4-2 with TRBJ2-6; tentative D call: TRBD2 (6 bases). V was clipped by 0 bases and J by 0 bases, with 18 bases between them. The CDR3 contains 20 residues. The germline V gene has CDR1 LGHNA and CDR2 YNFKEQ. CDR3 loop: CASSQDFLEGPLSGANVLTF. For the CDR3, the DNA is TGTGCCAGCAGCCAAGATTTCCTGGAGGGCCCTCTCTCTGGGGCCAACGTCCTGACTTTC.